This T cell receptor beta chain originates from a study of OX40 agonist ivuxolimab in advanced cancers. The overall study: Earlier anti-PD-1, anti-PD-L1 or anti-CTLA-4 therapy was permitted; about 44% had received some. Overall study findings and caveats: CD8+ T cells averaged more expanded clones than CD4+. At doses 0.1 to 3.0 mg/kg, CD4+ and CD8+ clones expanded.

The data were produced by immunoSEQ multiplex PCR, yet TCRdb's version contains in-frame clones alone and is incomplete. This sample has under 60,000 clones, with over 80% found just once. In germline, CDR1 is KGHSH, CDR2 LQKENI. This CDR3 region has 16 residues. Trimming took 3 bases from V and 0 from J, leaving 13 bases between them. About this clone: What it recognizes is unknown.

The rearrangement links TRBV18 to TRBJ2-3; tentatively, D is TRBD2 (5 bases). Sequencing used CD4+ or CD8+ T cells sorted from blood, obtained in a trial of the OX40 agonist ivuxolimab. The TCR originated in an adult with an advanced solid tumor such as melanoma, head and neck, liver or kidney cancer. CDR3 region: CASSPPNSESTDTQYF. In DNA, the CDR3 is TGTGCCAGCTCACCGCCGAATAGCGAGAGCACAGATACGCAGTATTTT.